Each of the 16 T cell receptor beta chains below was sequenced from the same sample in a study of cytomegalovirus exposure and HLA in healthy donors. The PCR had 60 Vbeta and 13 Jbeta primers. The method was immunoSEQ multiplex PCR; TCRdb's version includes in-frame clones alone and lacks a portion of them. The sample contains 120,000 to 150,000 clones, approximately 9% of which appear only once. Sequencing input: PBMCs. Source of these receptors: a male donor in good health and CMV-seronegative.

This clone has just one count. The CDR3 loop is CASSTGQGGEQYF. CDR3 coding DNA: TGTGCCAGCAGCACCGGACAGGGAGGGGAGCAGTACTTC. The V gene is TRBV11-3, the J gene TRBJ2-7, with D perhaps matching TRBD1 (8 bases). Germline lookup yields CDR1 SGHNT and CDR2 YENEEA. The CDR3 has 13 amino acids. V was pared by 5 bases and J by 7 bases, with 15 bases between.

This clone has only a few counts. This CDR3 reads CASSSTGVTEAFF. DNA for the CDR3: TGTGCCAGCAGCTCGACAGGGGTTACTGAAGCTTTCTTT. The V gene is TRBV7-9, the J gene TRBJ1-1; 8 bases match TRBD1. The CDR3 sequence is 13 residues long. CDR1 is SEHNR and CDR2 is FQNEAQ in the germline V gene (reference sequence). V shed 4 bases, J shed 5 bases, and the junction held 3 bases outside the gene matches.

The chain is built from TRBV6-4 and TRBJ1-1; no definite D call. Germline V gene data show CDR1 as MRHNA and CDR2 as SNTAGT. The CDR3 has 13 residues. With 3 bases removed from V and 5 bases from J, the gap between germline ends came to 10 bases. DNA for the CDR3: TGTGCCAGCAGTGATCTTGGCGGGACTGAAGCTTTCTTT. Its protein product is CASSDLGGTEAFF.

The CDR3 nucleotides are TGTGCCAGCAGCCCCTGGGACACTGAACTAACTTATTACTCCTACGAGCAGTACTTC. It codes for CASSPWDTELTYYSYEQYF. The chain carries TRBV5-6 and TRBJ2-7; tentative D call: TRBD1 (6 bases). Per the germline V gene, CDR1 is SGHDT and CDR2 is YYEEEE. This CDR3 has 19 amino acids. V gave up 4 bases and J gave up 0 bases, with 26 bases separating them.

This clone came up a few times. The chain couples TRBV5-1 to TRBJ1-4, with D perhaps TRBD1 (6 bases). V was clipped by 3 bases and J by 5 bases, with 14 bases between them. CDR1 and CDR2 (germline): SGHRS, YFSETQ. There are 15 residues in the CDR3. CDR3 sequence (DNA): TGCGCCAGCAGCTCCGCCGGGACAAAGAATGAAAAACTGTTTTTT. Encoded protein: CASSSAGTKNEKLFF.

In its sample, this clone was seen a few times. The CDR3 DNA sequence: TGTGCCAGCAGCGGGACAGGGGTCGAACAGCCCCAGCATTTT. Translating it yields CASSGTGVEQPQHF. The genes are TRBV6-1 and TRBJ1-5; 10 positions match TRBD1. J was trimmed by 7 bases and V by 6 bases; bases with no gene match: 6. In germline, CDR1 is MNHNS, CDR2 SASEGT. The CDR3 totals 14 residues.

The CDR3 DNA reads TGTGCCAGCAGTTTATGGAGGGGTGCGGGAGTTCAACAAGAGACCCAGTACTTC. It is translated as CASSLWRGAGVQQETQYF. The gene calls are TRBV27 and TRBJ2-5; 7 bases are shared with TRBD2. Germline CDR1 is MNHEY and CDR2 is SMNVEV (reference sequence). Unmatched junction bases numbered 13, after V lost 1 base and J lost 2 bases. CDR3 size: 18 residues.

The V call is TRBV19, the J call TRBJ1-1; D gene uncertain. The CDR3 is made up of 12 amino acids. With 4 bases removed from V and 5 bases from J, the gap between germline ends came to 8 bases. The germline V gene encodes CDR1 LNHDA and CDR2 SQIVND (reference sequence). The CDR3 region is CASSTRGTEAFF. The CDR3 bases are TGTGCCAGTAGTACCAGAGGTACTGAAGCTTTCTTT.

This clone showed up just a few times. The V gene is TRBV6-6, the J gene TRBJ2-3; 7 nucleotides line up with TRBD2. The germline V gene has CDR1 MNHNY and CDR2 SVGAGI (reference sequence). Trimming cost V 3 bases and J 1 base; bases outside gene matches: 4. The CDR3 has 15 amino acids. The CDR3 bases are TGTGCCAGCAGTTATCCAGGGAGGGGCACAGATACGCAGTATTTT. Translating gives CASSYPGRGTDTQYF.

The genes are TRBV28 and TRBJ2-5, with D maybe TRBD2 (6 bases). Looked up from germline, CDR1 is MDHEN and CDR2 is SYDVKM. V was cut by 8 bases and J by 2 bases, with 18 bases left in between. This CDR3 spans 15 amino acids. CDR3 nucleotides: TGTGCCAGCTCAAGATACGGACTACCGCAAGAGACCCAGTACTTC. Amino acid sequence: CASSRYGLPQETQYF.

About this clone itself: An end of the junction does not agree with germline; a read error may underlie this. The J gene is TRBJ2-5, the V gene TRBV7-7; 7 nucleotides line up with TRBD1. The germline CDR1 and CDR2 sequences are SSHAT and FNYEAQ (reference sequence). This CDR3 has 13 residues. The CDR3: CASSKGQKETRYF. In DNA form, the CDR3 reads TGTGCCAGCAGCAAGGGACAGAAAGAGACCCGGTACTTC.

This clone appeared a few times. The V gene is TRBV29-1, the J gene TRBJ2-5; D gene ambiguous. The CDR3 has 12 residues. V gave up 4 bases and J gave up 2 bases, with 8 bases separating them. Germline V gene lookup returns CDR1 SQVTM and CDR2 ANQGSEA. CDR3 sequence reads: CSVGIQQETQYF. In DNA form, the CDR3 reads TGCAGCGTTGGAATACAGCAAGAGACCCAGTACTTC.

This clone was counted a few times. This chain uses TRBV7-3 with TRBJ1-2, with 11 bases lining up with TRBD1. The CDR3 extends over 18 amino acids. Losses at the gene ends were 0 bases for V and 6 bases for J; bases not matched to a gene: 12. Germline V gene lookup returns CDR1 SGHTA and CDR2 FQGTGA. The DNA of the CDR3 is TGTGCCAGCAGCTTAACGGGCGGGACAGGGGGAGATAGAAATGGCTACACCTTC. It translates to CASSLTGGTGGDRNGYTF. Full variable domain (missing parts from reference TRBV7-3 and TRBJ1-2): GAGVSQTPSNKVTEKGKYVELRCDPISGHTALYWYRQSLGQGPEFLIYFQGTGAADDSGLPNDRFFAVRPEGSVSTLKIQRTERGDSAVYLCASSLTGGTGGDRNGYTFGSGTRLTVV.

This clone was observed a few times. The chain combines TRBV6-5 with TRBJ2-7; no clear D gene. Trimming stripped 6 bases from V and 2 bases from J, with 14 bases between. CDR3 length: 14 residues. Germline lookup yields CDR1 MNHEY and CDR2 SVGAGI. CDR3 amino acids: CASRRPSLPYEQYF. Here the CDR3 DNA reads TGTGCCAGCAGGCGCCCTAGTCTCCCCTACGAGCAGTACTTC.

The rearrangement uses TRBV19 and TRBJ1-4, with D maybe TRBD1 (6 bases). Germline V gene lookup returns CDR1 LNHDA and CDR2 SQIVND (reference sequence). This CDR3 has 13 amino acids. Trimming cost V 5 bases and J 10 bases, with 14 bases left between them. The CDR3 here is CASSATGTVKLFF. For the CDR3, the DNA is TGTGCCAGTAGTGCCACAGGGACCGTAAAACTGTTTTTT.

In this sample, this clone turned up a few times. V usage is TRBV19 and J usage is TRBJ2-7; TRBD2 aligns across 11 bases. V dropped 6 bases and J dropped 3; count of bases not matched to a gene: 7. This CDR3 is built from 15 residues. CDR1 LNHDA and CDR2 SQIVND come from the germline V gene (reference sequence). CDR3 loop: CASSLSTSGSYEQYF. The CDR3 DNA sequence: TGTGCCAGTAGCCTTTCAACTAGCGGGAGCTACGAGCAGTACTTC.